This T cell receptor (beta chain) was retrieved from a study of T cell repertoires in cytomegalovirus infection. Using its own MiXCR run on the reads, TCRdb lists one record per CDR3 protein. Of fewer than 400,000 distinct CDR3 sequences listed, about a sixth are singletons. This clonotype occurred a few times. The source of this sequence is a human donor in good health (CMV status not recorded). Some clones in this sample may be carry-over from other donors' samples. The sample comprised PBMCs.

This CDR3 reads CASTPLQGRTNTEAFF. CDR3 coding DNA: TGTGCCAGCACCCCCCTACAGGGGCGCACGAACACTGAAGCTTTCTTT. The gene calls are TRBV12-3 or TRBV12-4 and TRBJ1-1, with 7 positions matching TRBD1. The J segment lost 1 base and the V segment lost 7 bases, leaving 12 bases of the junction unmatched. The CDR3 contains 16 residues.